These T cell receptor beta chains were read from a single sample in a study of metastatic and nonmetastatic thyroid tumors. TCRdb reassembled clones from the PCR reads with MiXCR. Among 35,000 to 50,000 clones listed, more than 25% were seen once. The sample comprised blood. These receptors all stem from a male donor with papillary thyroid cancer or a benign thyroid nodule (not recorded which). Some clones in this sample may be carry-over from other donors' samples. Each CDR3 is given with its conserved first and last residue. The D gene is left open where the match is weak. Only some rows state a clone size, as once, few, many or a class for expanded clones.

DNA: TGTGCCAGCAGCCAAGAAAGGACTAGACAAGAGACCCAGTACTTC; CDR3: CASSQERTRQETQYF; V: TRBV4-2; J: TRBJ2-5; D: TRBD2; size: many
DNA: TGCAGTGCTAGAAGGGATACCCATAGCACAGATACGCAGTATTTT; CDR3: CSARRDTHSTDTQYF; V: TRBV20-1; J: TRBJ2-3; D: -; size: medium-sized
DNA: TGTGCCAGCATGGAGGTCTGCGGGACACAAGAGACCCAGTACTTC; CDR3: CASMEVCGTQETQYF; V: TRBV6-1; J: TRBJ2-5; D: -; size: -
DNA: TGCGCCAGCAGCTCCACAGTCAGGGGGCGGGAGCAGTACTTC; CDR3: CASSSTVRGREQYF; V: TRBV5-1; J: TRBJ2-7; D: TRBD1; size: many
DNA: TGTGCCAGCAGTGAGTTTAGTTCCTACACCTTC; CDR3: CASSEFSSYTF; V: TRBV2; J: TRBJ1-2; D: -; size: few
DNA: TGTGCCAGCAGCTCGAGACAGGTCTTGAACACTGAAGCTTTCTTT; CDR3: CASSSRQVLNTEAFF; V: TRBV5-6; J: TRBJ1-1; D: -; size: many
DNA: TGTGCCAGTAGTGCGCAGGGGGGAGAGACACAGTACTTC; CDR3: CASSAQGGETQYF; V: TRBV19; J: TRBJ2-5; D: -; size: few
DNA: TGTGCCAGTGAGTCCCGCCTCACTAACTATGGCTACACCTTC; CDR3: CASESRLTNYGYTF; V: TRBV19; J: TRBJ1-2; D: -; size: few
DNA: TGCAGTGCTCAGGGGTCGAACACCGGGGAGCTGTTTTTT; CDR3: CSAQGSNTGELFF; V: TRBV20-1; J: TRBJ2-2; D: -; size: many
DNA: -; CDR3: CASSFGGGTDTKYF; V: TRBV5-6; J: TRBJ2-3; D: -; size: -
DNA: TGCGCCAGCCTTGGACTAGCGGGGGGGCCATACAATGAGCAGTTCTTC; CDR3: CASLGLAGGPYNEQFF; V: TRBV4-1; J: TRBJ2-1; D: TRBD2; size: -
DNA: TGCAGTGCTAGAGCGAACAACTACGAGCAGTACTTC; CDR3: CSARANNYEQYF; V: TRBV20-1; J: TRBJ2-7; D: -; size: medium-sized
DNA: TGTGCCAGCAGTTTCGCAGCAACTAATGAAAAACTGTTTTTT; CDR3: CASSFAATNEKLFF; V: TRBV12-3/TRBV12-4; J: TRBJ1-4; D: -; size: many
DNA: TGTGCCAGCAGCGGGGTGAGGGAGACCCAGTACTTC; CDR3: CASSGVRETQYF; V: TRBV9; J: TRBJ2-5; D: -; size: many
DNA: TGTTCCAGCAGTCTTCCTAGCTGGGGGAGCACAGATACGCAGTATTTT; CDR3: CSSSLPSWGSTDTQYF; V: TRBV12-3/TRBV12-4; J: TRBJ2-3; D: -; size: few
DNA: TGCGCCAGCAGCTGGACAGGGGACGGGGAGCTCTTTTTT; CDR3: CASSWTGDGELFF; V: TRBV5-1; J: TRBJ2-2; D: TRBD1; size: -
DNA: TGTGCCACCCTTGGACTAGCGGGATCTTCATGCACAGATACGCAGTATTTT; CDR3: CATLGLAGSSCTDTQYF; V: TRBV24-1; J: TRBJ2-3; D: TRBD2; size: many
DNA: TGTGCCAGCAGCCTTCGGGGGGGCGTACATACGCAGTATTTT; CDR3: CASSLRGGVHTQYF; V: TRBV3-1; J: TRBJ2-3; D: TRBD2; size: many
DNA: TGTGCCAGCATCTGTGGGAGGCTCAGGGACTCTGGAAACACCATATATTTT; CDR3: CASICGRLRDSGNTIYF; V: TRBV11-2; J: TRBJ1-3; D: -; size: -
DNA: TGCAGTGCTAGGTTAGCGGGGGGGACGCAAGAGACCCAGTACTTC; CDR3: CSARLAGGTQETQYF; V: TRBV20-1; J: TRBJ2-5; D: TRBD2; size: many
DNA: TGTGCCAGCAGCTTATCCGGGACAGGGACTCCGCAGTATTTT; CDR3: CASSLSGTGTPQYF; V: TRBV7-9; J: TRBJ2-3; D: TRBD1; size: many
DNA: TGCAGTGCTAGAGCCTTTTTGGAGGTCTACAATGAGCAGTTCTTC; CDR3: CSARAFLEVYNEQFF; V: TRBV20-1; J: TRBJ2-1; D: -; size: many
DNA: TGTGCCAGCAGCTTGAAGGGGGTCAATGAAAAACTGTTTTTT; CDR3: CASSLKGVNEKLFF; V: TRBV7-8; J: TRBJ1-4; D: -; size: -